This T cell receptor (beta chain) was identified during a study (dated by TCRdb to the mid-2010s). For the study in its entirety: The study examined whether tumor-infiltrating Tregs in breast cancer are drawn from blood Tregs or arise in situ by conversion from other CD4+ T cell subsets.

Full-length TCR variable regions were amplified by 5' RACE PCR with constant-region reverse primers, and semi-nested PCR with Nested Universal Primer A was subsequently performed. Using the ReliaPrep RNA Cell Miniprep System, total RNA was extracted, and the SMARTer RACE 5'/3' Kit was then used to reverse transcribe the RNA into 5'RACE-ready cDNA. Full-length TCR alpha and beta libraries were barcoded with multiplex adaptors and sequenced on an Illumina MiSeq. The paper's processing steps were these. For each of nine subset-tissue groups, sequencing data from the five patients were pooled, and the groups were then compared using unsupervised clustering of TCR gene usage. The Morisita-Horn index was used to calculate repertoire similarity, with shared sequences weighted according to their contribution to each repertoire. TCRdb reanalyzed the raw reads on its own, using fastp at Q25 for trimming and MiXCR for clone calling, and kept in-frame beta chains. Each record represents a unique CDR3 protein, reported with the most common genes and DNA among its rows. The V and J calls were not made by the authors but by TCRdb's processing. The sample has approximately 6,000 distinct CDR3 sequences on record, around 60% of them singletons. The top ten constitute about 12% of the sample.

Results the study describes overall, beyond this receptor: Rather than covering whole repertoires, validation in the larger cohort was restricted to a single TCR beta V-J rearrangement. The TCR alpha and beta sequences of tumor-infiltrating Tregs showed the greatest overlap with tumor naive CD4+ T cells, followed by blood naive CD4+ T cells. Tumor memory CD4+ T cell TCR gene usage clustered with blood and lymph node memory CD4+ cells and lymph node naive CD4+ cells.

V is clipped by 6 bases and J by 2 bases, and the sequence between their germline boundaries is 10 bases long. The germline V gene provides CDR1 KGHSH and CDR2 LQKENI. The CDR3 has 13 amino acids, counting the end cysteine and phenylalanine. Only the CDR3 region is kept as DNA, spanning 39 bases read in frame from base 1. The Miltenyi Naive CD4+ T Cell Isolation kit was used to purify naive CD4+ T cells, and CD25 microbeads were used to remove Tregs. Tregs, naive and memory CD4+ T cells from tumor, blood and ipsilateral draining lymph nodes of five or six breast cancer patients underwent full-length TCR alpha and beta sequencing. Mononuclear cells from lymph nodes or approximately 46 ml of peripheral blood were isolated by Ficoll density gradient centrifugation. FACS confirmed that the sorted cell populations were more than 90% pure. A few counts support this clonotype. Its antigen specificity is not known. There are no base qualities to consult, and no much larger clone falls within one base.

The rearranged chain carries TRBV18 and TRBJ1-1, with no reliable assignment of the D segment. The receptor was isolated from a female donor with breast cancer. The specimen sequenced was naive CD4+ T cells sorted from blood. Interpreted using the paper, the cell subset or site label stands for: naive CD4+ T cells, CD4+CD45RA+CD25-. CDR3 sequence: CASSLQKNTEAFF. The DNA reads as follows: TGTGCCAGCTCGCTACAGAAAAACACTGAAGCTTTCTTT.